What follows are 28 T cell receptor beta chains derived from one specimen sequenced in a study of shared clonotypes between healthy human individuals. Clones were sequenced by immunoSEQ multiplex PCR, and TCRdb holds only the in-frame ones, with some missing. The sample contains about 2.4 million clones, 93% of which appear only once. Sequenced: naive CD4+ T cells from PBMCs. The subset here: CD45RA+ positively selected. These receptors were taken from a man between 18 and 29 years old in good health. Some clones in this sample may be carry-over from other donors' samples.

V gene TRBV9 combines with J gene TRBJ2-3, with 8 bases that match TRBD2. This CDR3 is 17 amino acids long. From germline, CDR1 is SGDLS and CDR2 YYNGEE. Germline trimming cut 4 bases from V and 1 base from J; bases unmatched to any gene: 11. The CDR3 reads CASSLHISGTRTDTQYF. The CDR3 DNA reads TGTGCCAGCAGCTTACATATTAGCGGGACACGCACAGATACGCAGTATTTT.

The gene calls are TRBV19 and TRBJ2-5; tentatively, D is TRBD1 (6 bases). Germline CDR1 reads LNHDA; CDR2 reads SQIVND (reference sequence). This CDR3 spans 16 amino acids. Between the trimmed V and J ends, which lost 3 bases and 2 bases, there was a span of 16 bases. The CDR3 protein is CASSIFRDTLQETQYF. The CDR3 nucleotides read TGTGCCAGTAGTATCTTTCGGGACACCCTACAAGAGACCCAGTACTTC.

The rearrangement joins TRBV7-2 to TRBJ2-7; D remains ambiguous. Trimming shortened V by 2 bases and J by 2 bases, and 10 bases separated the two germline ends. The CDR3 consists of 14 residues. CDR1 SGHTA and CDR2 FQGNSA come from the germline V gene. Here the CDR3 DNA reads TGTGCCAGCAGCTTAAGGGCCACGACCTACGAGCAGTACTTC. Encoded protein: CASSLRATTYEQYF.

The genes are TRBV7-6 and TRBJ2-5; D possibly uses TRBD1 or TRBD2 (6 bases each). The V gene lost 4 bases and the J gene lost 0 bases, with 24 bases spanning the gap. The CDR3 consists of 19 residues. Germline V lookup: CDR1 SGHVS, CDR2 FNYEAQ. The CDR3 here is CASSSRGFGVAAYQETQYF. CDR3 DNA sequence: TGTGCCAGCAGCTCCAGGGGCTTCGGGGTAGCGGCGTACCAAGAGACCCAGTACTTC.

The V call is TRBV5-6, the J call TRBJ2-5; D gene uncertain. The CDR3 totals 16 residues. V dropped 4 bases and J dropped 1 base, with 17 bases sitting between them. CDR1 is SGHDT and CDR2 is YYEEEE in the germline V gene. The CDR3 DNA reads as TGTGCCAGCAGCCCCCACCAAGTTCTGCTCCAAGAGACCCAGTACTTC. Its protein is CASSPHQVLLQETQYF.

The rearrangement joins TRBV28 to TRBJ1-4; D is ambiguous. V lost 6 bases, J lost 7 bases, and 9 bases lay in between. CDR1 and CDR2 (germline): MDHEN, SYDVKM. This CDR3 is built from 12 residues. CDR3 region: CASRQRGEKLFF. The CDR3, as DNA: TGTGCCAGCAGGCAGAGAGGTGAAAAACTGTTTTTT.

The chain carries TRBV7-2 and TRBJ2-2, with 12 positions matching TRBD1. Germline CDR1 reads SGHTA; CDR2 reads FQGNSA. The CDR3 consists of 18 residues. V shed 3 bases and J 6 bases; nucleotides not matched to a gene: 11. The CDR3 DNA reads as TGTGCCAGCAGCTTCCGTCCAGGGACAGGGGGCATACCCGGGGAGCTGTTTTTT. This codes for CASSFRPGTGGIPGELFF. The full variable domain, with the rest looked up from reference TRBV7-2 and TRBJ2-2, is GAGVSQSPSNKVTEKGKDVELRCDPISGHTALYWYRQSLGQGLEFLIYFQGNSAPDKSGLPSDRFSAERTGGSVSTLTIQRTQQEDSAVYLCASSFRPGTGGIPGELFFGEGSRLTVL.

The rearrangement joins TRBV7-2 to TRBJ2-7, with 7 bases identical to TRBD1. The germline CDR1 and CDR2 sequences are SGHTA and FQGNSA. J lost 0 bases, V lost 4 bases, and 6 bases had no gene match. The CDR3 extends over 15 amino acids. In nucleotides, the CDR3 is TGTGCCAGCAGCTCTTCCGGGACAGCCTCCTACGAGCAGTACTTC. As protein: CASSSSGTASYEQYF.

The chain's CDR3 is CASSDRGALGFRDTEAFF. CDR3 coding DNA: TGTGCCAGCAGTGACCGGGGGGCGCTTGGTTTTCGGGACACTGAAGCTTTCTTT. The chain is built from TRBV6-1 and TRBJ1-1; weak D call: TRBD1 (6 bases). Trimming left V 3 bases short and J 3 bases short, with 23 bases between. The CDR3 is 18 amino acids. The germline V gene has CDR1 MNHNS and CDR2 SASEGT.

The V and J genes are TRBV28 and TRBJ2-7, with 8 bases lining up with TRBD2. The CDR3 sequence is 16 residues long. V shed 6 bases and J 7 bases; nucleotides not matched to a gene: 17. CDR1 MDHEN and CDR2 SYDVKM come from the germline V gene. CDR3 sequence (DNA): TGTGCCAGCAGACCTTTCTTTGCGGGGGGAGCGGGGGAGCAGTACTTC. Translating gives CASRPFFAGGAGEQYF.

The sample holds one count of this clone. The genes are TRBV18 and TRBJ2-2, with 7 bases identical to TRBD1. The germline V gene has CDR1 KGHSH and CDR2 LQKENI. CDR3 length equals 17 residues. With V trimmed by 0 bases and J by 4 bases, 8 bases remained unmatched. CDR3 coding DNA: TGTGCCAGCTCACCACCCTCCGGGACAGCCCTCACCGGGGAGCTGTTTTTT. Residues: CASSPPSGTALTGELFF.

V and J are TRBV6-5 and TRBJ1-1; 7 nucleotides line up with TRBD1. V lost 7 bases, J lost 1 base, and 6 bases stayed unmatched. Germline CDR1 is MNHEY and CDR2 is SVGAGI. CDR3 size: 14 residues. The CDR3 is CASIADRPNTEAFF. Here the CDR3 DNA reads TGTGCCAGCATCGCGGACAGGCCGAACACTGAAGCTTTCTTT.

The chain employs TRBV5-1 and TRBJ2-3; 7 nucleotides match TRBD2. This CDR3 contains 14 residues. V was clipped by 6 bases and J by 1 base; unmatched bases: 5. From germline, CDR1 is SGHRS and CDR2 YFSETQ. CDR3 residues: CASKGLAGTDTQYF. CDR3 DNA: TGCGCCAGCAAGGGGCTAGCGGGCACAGATACGCAGTATTTT.

J is TRBJ1-2 and V is TRBV4-1; D gene unclear. V lost 3 bases to trimming and J lost 7 bases, with 15 bases between them. The CDR3 is made up of 14 amino acids. Per germline, CDR1 MGHRA and CDR2 YSYEKL. For the CDR3, the DNA is TGCGCCAGCAGCCATGGCCCAGGTGATTTTGGCTACACCTTC. This gives the protein CASSHGPGDFGYTF.

This chain uses TRBV6-1 with TRBJ1-1, with D perhaps matching TRBD1 (5 bases). V was cut by 8 bases and J by 0 bases, with 13 bases left in between. This CDR3 is 14 amino acids long. Germline CDR1 reads MNHNS; CDR2 reads SASEGT. The CDR3 loop is CASGAGRLNTEAFF. For the CDR3, the DNA is TGTGCCAGCGGGGCAGGGAGGCTGAACACTGAAGCTTTCTTT.

The rearrangement uses TRBV4-1 and TRBJ2-7, with TRBD2 identical over 9 bases. The V gene's germline CDR1 is MGHRA and CDR2 YSYEKL. The CDR3 runs 16 residues. After removal of 6 bases from V and 2 bases from J, the junction contained 11 bases not matched to a gene. The CDR3 spells CASSRQGPSGAYEQYF. DNA of the CDR3: TGCGCCAGCAGTCGACAAGGCCCTAGCGGGGCCTACGAGCAGTACTTC.

Concerning this clone: The same CDR3 arises from other DNA sequences in this sample as well. The chain carries TRBV7-2 and TRBJ2-1, with 8 nucleotides matching TRBD2. The CDR3 sequence is 15 residues long. The V gene's germline CDR1 is SGHTA and CDR2 FQGNSA. V lost 3 bases, J lost 4 bases, and 5 bases stayed unmatched. The CDR3 region is CASSLGGGRYNEQFF. CDR3 nucleotide sequence: TGTGCCAGCAGCTTGGGTGGCGGGAGGTACAATGAGCAGTTCTTC.

V is TRBV7-9 and J is TRBJ1-3; weak D call: TRBD1 (5 bases). This CDR3 is 16 amino acids long. The germline V gene has CDR1 SEHNR and CDR2 FQNEAQ (reference sequence). The ends were cut back, 5 bases at V and 0 bases at J, with 14 bases in the middle. CDR3 sequence (DNA): TGTGCCAGCAGCCCTTGGGACCCCAACTCTGGAAACACCATATATTTT. Residues: CASSPWDPNSGNTIYF.

The genes are TRBV2 and TRBJ2-2, with 12 positions matching TRBD2. The CDR3 totals 15 residues. Germline CDR1 SNHLY, CDR2 FYNNEI. V lost 7 bases and J lost 3; bases outside the gene matches: 3. The CDR3 loop is CASTGTSGHTGELFF. The CDR3, as DNA: TGTGCCAGCACCGGGACTAGCGGGCACACCGGGGAGCTGTTTTTT.

There are a few counts of this clone. The V gene is TRBV28, the J gene TRBJ2-2, with D possibly TRBD2 on 6 matching bases. CDR1 is MDHEN, CDR2 SYDVKM, per germline. The CDR3 covers 14 residues. V shed 5 bases and J shed 7 bases, with 14 bases lying between them. CDR3 sequence (DNA): TGTGCCAGCAGTCGACTAGGAGGCGACGGGGAGCTGTTTTTT. Its translation: CASSRLGGDGELFF.

In its sample, this clone was seen once. CDR3 residues: CASSLRTGWNEQFF. In DNA, the CDR3 is TGCGCCAGCAGCTTGAGGACAGGGTGGAATGAGCAGTTCTTC. The V and J genes are TRBV5-1 and TRBJ2-1, with 8 bases matching TRBD1. Germline-derived CDR1 and CDR2 are SGHRS and YFSETQ. CDR3 length: 14 amino acids. The ends lost 1 base at V and 7 bases at J; junction bases unmatched: 4.

This sequence joins TRBV4-2 and TRBJ1-2; no definite D call. This CDR3 comprises 15 residues. V dropped 4 bases and J dropped 0 bases, with 12 bases sitting between them. CDR1 and CDR2 (germline): LGHNA, YNFKEQ. In nucleotides, the CDR3 is TGTGCCAGCAGCCGAGGTCAGACCCCTAACTATGGCTACACCTTC. It translates to CASSRGQTPNYGYTF.

The V and J genes are TRBV29-1 and TRBJ2-4; the D call may be TRBD1 or TRBD2 (5 bases each). Germline V lookup: CDR1 SQVTM, CDR2 ANQGSEA. This CDR3 region has 13 residues. Trimming shortened V by 0 bases and J by 15 bases, and 18 bases separated the two germline ends. In DNA form, the CDR3 reads TGCAGCGTTGAAGATCAGGGACGTGACGGGCCGTACTTC. Translation: CSVEDQGRDGPYF. The variable domain in full, with the rest retrieved from reference TRBV29-1 and TRBJ2-4, is SAVISQKPSRDICQRGTSLTIQCQVDSQVTMMFWYRQQPGQSLTLIATANQGSEATYESGFVIDKFPISRPNLTFSTLTVSNMSPEDSSIYLCSVEDQGRDGPYFGAGTRLSVL.

The chain combines TRBV7-2 with TRBJ1-5, with D possibly TRBD1 on 5 matching bases. This CDR3 comprises 15 residues. V lost 1 base to trimming and J lost 9 bases, with 16 bases between them. Germline V CDR1 and CDR2: SGHTA, FQGNSA. CDR3 sequence: CASSLESGEARPQHF. The CDR3, as DNA: TGTGCCAGCAGCTTAGAATCGGGGGAGGCTCGGCCCCAGCATTTT.

The V gene is TRBV6-5, the J gene TRBJ1-1; no definite D call. CDR1 and CDR2 (germline): MNHEY, SVGAGI. V lost 2 bases to trimming and J lost 3 bases, with 10 bases between them. The CDR3 is 14 residues long. This chain's CDR3 is CASSYASRHTEAFF. The CDR3 DNA sequence: TGTGCCAGCAGTTACGCGAGCCGACACACTGAAGCTTTCTTT.

The J gene is TRBJ2-2, the V gene TRBV7-2; 10 bases align to TRBD2. Per the germline V gene, CDR1 is SGHTA and CDR2 is FQGNSA. Unmatched junction bases numbered 6, after V lost 6 bases and J lost 2 bases. This CDR3 comprises 16 residues. As DNA, the CDR3 is TGTGCCAGCAGACGTTCTAGCGGGGGCAACACCGGGGAGCTGTTTTTT. Translating gives CASRRSSGGNTGELFF.

The gene calls are TRBV6-5 and TRBJ2-1; D is possibly TRBD2 (5 bases). With 4 bases removed from V and 6 bases from J, the gap between germline ends came to 10 bases. The germline V gene has CDR1 MNHEY and CDR2 SVGAGI. This CDR3 is 13 amino acids long. This chain's CDR3 is CASSSRAGNEQFF. The DNA for the CDR3 is TGTGCCAGCAGTTCGAGGGCTGGCAATGAGCAGTTCTTC.

The CDR3 DNA sequence: TGTGCCAGCAGGGCTACGGGCGAGGGGGCCGGGGAGCTGTTTTTT. Translated, it gives CASRATGEGAGELFF. V is TRBV2 and J is TRBJ2-2; TRBD1 might be the D (6 bases). The germline V and J ends were trimmed by 6 bases and 6 bases, with 17 bases remaining between them. Per germline, CDR1 SNHLY and CDR2 FYNNEI. This CDR3 is 15 amino acids long.